Given below is one TCR beta chain in context. Its antigen is not known. The sample belongs to a study of vaccination and CD4 T cells after COVID-19. Study context: Convalescent patients had positive nasal swab PCR results for SARS-CoV-2. Disease was mild in several and severe in one. The cells were exposed to overlapping spike peptides originating from SARS-CoV-2, HCoV-NL63, HCoV-OC43 and HCoV-229E for stimulation. Sampling post-COVID took place a median around 91 days after diagnosis (range 35 to 161).

Treatment specified: approximately nine-day PBMC culture with coronavirus spike peptide pools or control peptides (ViraFEST assay). IL-2 (around 10 IU/ml) and peptide pools (about 10 ug/ml) were added to cultures of some 2.2 million PBMCs per well. The Oncomine TCR Beta short-read assay was applied to DNA of cultured CD4+ T cells. TCRdb used MiXCR to reprocess the PCR reads, holding one entry per CDR3 protein. The sample shows roughly 4,000 distinct CDR3 sequences, around 41% of them seen only once. The length of the CDR3 is 14 residues. The V end was cut by 3 bases, the J end by 3 bases, with 12 bases between. CDR1 and CDR2 from the germline V gene are DFQATT and SNEGSKA (reference sequence).

The TCR comes from a human donor who had recovered from COVID-19. Specimen: CD4+ T cells from blood, cultured in vitro. The chain employs TRBV20-1 and TRBJ2-1, with D possibly being TRBD2 (6 bases). The CDR3 protein is CSASGGAGYNEQFF. The DNA of the CDR3 is TGCAGTGCTAGCGGAGGGGCGGGCTACAATGAGCAGTTCTTC.